These 26 T cell receptor beta chains were all obtained from the same sample, sequenced in a study of cytomegalovirus exposure and HLA in healthy donors. PCR used 60 Vbeta primers and 13 Jbeta primers. Libraries were prepared by immunoSEQ multiplex PCR; TCRdb keeps only in-frame clonotypes and omits some of them. The repertoire holds 200,000 to 250,000 clones, with over 70% as singletons. The material sequenced was PBMCs. These receptors were collected from a woman aged 60-75 years in good health and CMV-seropositive.

The chain is built from TRBV5-1 and TRBJ2-5; 9 nucleotides align to TRBD1. V dropped 6 bases and J dropped 4; count of bases not matched to a gene: 4. CDR1 and CDR2 (germline): SGHRS, YFSETQ. This CDR3 has 13 amino acids. The CDR3 loop is CASNTGQGETQYF. The CDR3 DNA sequence: TGCGCCAGCAACACGGGACAGGGAGAGACCCAGTACTTC.

Comments on this clone: One end of the junction varies from germline; a read error may be responsible. The chain employs TRBV2 and TRBJ1-2; D might be TRBD1 (5 bases). Germline CDR1 reads SNHLY; CDR2 reads FYNNEI. This CDR3 has 13 amino acids. Written as DNA, the CDR3 is TGTGCCAGCAGTTATGACAGAAACTATGGCTACGCCTTC. Protein product: CASSYDRNYGYAF. Complete variable domain (other parts from reference TRBV2 and TRBJ1-2): EPEVTQTPSHQVTQMGQEVILRCVPISNHLYFYWYRQILGQKVEFLVSFYNNEISEKSEIFDDQFSVERPDGSNFTLKIRSTKLEDSAMYFCASSYDRNYGYAFGSGTRLTVV.

The V and J genes are TRBV29-1 and TRBJ1-1; a possible D gene is TRBD1 (5 bases). The CDR3 covers 13 residues. Germline CDR1 SQVTM, CDR2 ANQGSEA. Trimming removed 4 bases at V and 2 bases at J, with 11 bases between. The chain's CDR3 is CSVAAGSNTEAFF. As DNA, the CDR3 is TGCAGCGTTGCAGCAGGGTCTAACACTGAAGCTTTCTTT.

The chain employs TRBV6-6 and TRBJ2-7; TRBD2 agrees at 10 bases. Germline CDR1 and CDR2: MNHNY and SVGAGI (reference sequence). The CDR3 sequence is 14 residues long. J lost 4 bases, V lost 1 base, and 1 base had no gene match. CDR3 DNA sequence: TGTGCCAGCAGTTACTTTAGCGGGGGGTACGAGCAGTACTTC. Its protein product is CASSYFSGGYEQYF.

This chain joins TRBV27 and TRBJ2-1; D gene ambiguous. The CDR3 runs 14 residues. V dropped 4 bases and J dropped 4 bases, with 11 bases sitting between them. Germline V lookup: CDR1 MNHEY, CDR2 SMNVEV (reference sequence). In nucleotides, the CDR3 is TGTGCCAGCAGTTCTCGACTGGAATACAATGAGCAGTTCTTC. This encodes CASSSRLEYNEQFF.

This clone was counted a single time. The V call is TRBV19, the J call TRBJ2-6, with 9 bases identical to TRBD1. The CDR3 sequence is 16 residues long. CDR1 is LNHDA, CDR2 SQIVND, per germline (reference sequence). Trimming at V came to 5 bases and at J to 2 bases, leaving 4 bases not matched to a gene. The chain's CDR3 is CASSSGQGTGANVLTF. The CDR3 nucleotides read TGTGCCAGTAGTTCGGGACAGGGTACTGGGGCCAACGTCCTGACTTTC.

The chain uses TRBV19 and TRBJ1-5; weak D call: TRBD1 (5 bases). V lost 7 bases and J lost 1, with 8 bases in between. The CDR3 length is 13 residues. Per germline, CDR1 LNHDA and CDR2 SQIVND (reference sequence). The CDR3: CASTGMSNQPQHF. The CDR3 nucleotides are TGTGCCAGTACAGGGATGAGCAATCAGCCCCAGCATTTT.

V is TRBV28 and J is TRBJ2-3, with a weak D call TRBD2 (6 bases). V lost 3 bases to trimming and J lost 6 bases, with 19 bases between them. The germline CDR1 and CDR2 sequences are MDHEN and SYDVKM. The CDR3 extends over 16 amino acids. In nucleotides, the CDR3 is TGTGCCAGCAGTTTGACTATAGGTGGGAGGAGCGATACGCAGTATTTT. Protein product: CASSLTIGGRSDTQYF.

The V call is TRBV4-2, the J call TRBJ1-1; D is uncertain. The CDR3 spans 15 residues. V lost 1 base and J 3 bases, leaving 12 bases between the germline ends. Germline V gives CDR1 LGHNA, CDR2 YNFKEQ. Written as DNA, the CDR3 is TGTGCCAGCAGCCAAGCGGCGGGGTACCACACTGAAGCTTTCTTT. Amino acids: CASSQAAGYHTEAFF.

The chain couples TRBV5-1 to TRBJ2-1; 11 bases are shared with TRBD2. CDR3 length equals 16 residues. V was pared by 0 bases and J by 6 bases, with 5 bases of the junction left unmatched. The germline V gene has CDR1 SGHRS and CDR2 YFSETQ. The CDR3: CASSLGTSGLFNEQFF. CDR3 bases: TGCGCCAGCAGCTTGGGGACTAGCGGGCTCTTCAATGAGCAGTTCTTC.

With regard to this clone: At one boundary the junction diverges from the germline segment, which might be a read error. The V call is TRBV5-4, the J call TRBJ1-3; perhaps TRBD1 as D (5 bases). The CDR3 contains 15 residues. CDR1 SGHNT and CDR2 YYREEE come from the germline V gene (reference sequence). The chain's CDR3 is CASSLPGIRGDTIYF. In nucleotides, the CDR3 is TGTGCCAGCAGCCTACCAGGGATTCGTGGAGACACCATATATTTT.

This clone was seen a single time. The J gene is TRBJ1-5, the V gene TRBV4-2, with D maybe TRBD1 (6 bases). CDR3 length equals 15 residues. Germline V CDR1 and CDR2: LGHNA, YNFKEQ. V lost 2 bases and J 8 bases, leaving 16 bases between the germline ends. The CDR3 nucleotides are TGTGCCAGCAGCCAAACACAGGGTCAGGAGAAGCCCCAGCATTTT. Protein product: CASSQTQGQEKPQHF.

V and J are TRBV9 and TRBJ2-5; D is possibly TRBD2 (5 bases). V was trimmed by 3 bases and J by 2 bases, leaving 11 bases between them. Germline CDR1 SGDLS, CDR2 YYNGEE. The CDR3 is 14 amino acids. For the CDR3, the DNA is TGTGCCAGCAGCGCCCAGGAGGCGCAAGAGACCCAGTACTTC. Translating it yields CASSAQEAQETQYF. The full variable domain, rest sourced from reference TRBV9 and TRBJ2-5, is DSGVTQTPKHLITATGQRVTLRCSPRSGDLSVYWYQQSLDQGLQFLIQYYNGEERAKGNILERFSAQQFPDLHSELNLSSLELGDSALYFCASSAQEAQETQYFGPGTRLLVL.

This chain connects TRBV18 to TRBJ2-3; D may be TRBD2 (5 bases). Trimming stripped 0 bases from V and 3 bases from J, with 10 bases between. This CDR3 is built from 15 residues. Germline V CDR1 and CDR2: KGHSH, LQKENI. Here the CDR3 reads CASSPPNGITDTQYF. The DNA of the CDR3 is TGTGCCAGCTCACCACCAAACGGGATAACAGATACGCAGTATTTT.

The chain employs TRBV2 and TRBJ2-7; 11 bases map to TRBD1. The CDR3 runs 15 residues. The trim removed 1 base at V and 6 bases at J, leaving 5 bases unmatched. CDR1 SNHLY and CDR2 FYNNEI come from the germline V gene. Here the CDR3 DNA reads TGTGCCAGCAGTGAAGTTCGGGACAGGGGGTCCGAGCAGTACTTC. It codes for CASSEVRDRGSEQYF.

This clone was seen only once. V usage is TRBV29-1 and J usage is TRBJ1-2, with D maybe TRBD1 (5 bases). The CDR3 length is 12 residues. The ends were cut back, 1 base at V and 8 bases at J, with 11 bases in the middle. The germline gives CDR1 SQVTM, CDR2 ANQGSEA. The CDR3 sequence: CSVEAGLGGYTF. CDR3 nucleotides: TGCAGCGTTGAAGCGGGACTGGGGGGCTACACCTTC. Variable domain in full (rest from reference TRBV29-1 and TRBJ1-2): SAVISQKPSRDICQRGTSLTIQCQVDSQVTMMFWYRQQPGQSLTLIATANQGSEATYESGFVIDKFPISRPNLTFSTLTVSNMSPEDSSIYLCSVEAGLGGYTFGSGTRLTVV.

The genes are TRBV10-3 and TRBJ2-1, with a tentative D call TRBD1 (6 bases). The CDR3 extends over 13 amino acids. V shed 7 bases and J shed 4 bases, with 11 bases lying between them. The germline V gene encodes CDR1 ENHRY and CDR2 SYGVKD. CDR3 coding DNA: TGTGCCATCACAGGGGCGTCATACAATGAGCAGTTCTTC. Its protein is CAITGASYNEQFF.

The gene calls are TRBV4-1 and TRBJ2-1; 11 positions match TRBD2. The CDR3 loop spans 16 amino acids. V was pared by 4 bases and J by 9 bases, with 11 bases of the junction left unmatched. Per germline, CDR1 MGHRA and CDR2 YSYEKL. The CDR3 DNA is TGCGCCAGCAGCCGAACCGGGACTAGCGGAGGGGGTGAGCAGTTCTTC. Translation gives CASSRTGTSGGGEQFF.

Notes on this clone: The same CDR3 can be traced to other DNA sequences in this sample. V and J are TRBV9 and TRBJ2-5; 8 bases align to TRBD1. Germline V gene sequence: CDR1 SGDLS, CDR2 YYNGEE. This CDR3 comprises 15 residues. V gave up 0 bases and J gave up 5 bases; unmatched junction bases: 6. This CDR3 is CASSVDGTGEETQYF. The CDR3 nucleotides read TGTGCCAGCAGCGTAGACGGGACAGGTGAGGAGACCCAGTACTTC.

The rearrangement joins TRBV11-2 to TRBJ2-7; D uncertain. The CDR3 spans 12 residues. CDR1 SGHAT and CDR2 FQNNGV come from the germline V gene. V was pared by 4 bases and J by 3 bases, with 7 bases between. The chain's CDR3 is CASSSSFYEQYF. The CDR3 nucleotides are TGTGCCAGCAGCTCCAGTTTCTACGAGCAGTACTTC.

J is TRBJ2-1 and V is TRBV7-2, with D possibly TRBD2 on 7 matching bases. The CDR3 runs 15 residues. V shed 4 bases and J shed 4 bases, with 14 bases lying between them. The germline V gene encodes CDR1 SGHTA and CDR2 FQGNSA. The CDR3 bases are TGTGCCAGCAGCTCCGCGGGGGCGCGATACAATGAGCAGTTCTTC. It codes for CASSSAGARYNEQFF.

The rearrangement links TRBV10-3 to TRBJ2-3; 10 bases are a match to TRBD2. V shed 4 bases and J 9 bases; nucleotides not matched to a gene: 4. Germline V lookup: CDR1 ENHRY, CDR2 SYGVKD. The CDR3 runs to 13 residues. CDR3 region: CAISASGGDTQYF. Here the CDR3 DNA reads TGTGCCATCAGTGCCAGCGGGGGGGACACGCAGTATTTT.

V is TRBV7-2 and J is TRBJ2-7; D is ambiguous. Germline lookup yields CDR1 SGHTA and CDR2 FQGNSA. This CDR3 comprises 14 residues. The ends were cut back, 1 base at V and 3 bases at J, with 10 bases in the middle. The CDR3 is CASSLGRQLYEQYF. In DNA, the CDR3 is TGTGCCAGCAGCTTAGGCAGGCAGCTCTACGAGCAGTACTTC.

This clone has just a few counts. J is TRBJ1-2 and V is TRBV28; D not resolved. CDR1 is MDHEN and CDR2 is SYDVKM in the germline V gene. Trimming took 1 base from V and 6 from J, leaving 15 bases between them. CDR3 size: 15 residues. The CDR3 DNA reads as TGTGCCAGCAGTTTATTTAACCGAGGGAGGGATGGCTACACCTTC. Amino acids: CASSLFNRGRDGYTF.

This clone was detected a few times. The chain uses TRBV5-1 and TRBJ2-6; TRBD1 is a possible D gene (6 bases). CDR3 size: 17 residues. V lost 0 bases to trimming and J lost 4 bases, with 14 bases between them. The germline V gene encodes CDR1 SGHRS and CDR2 YFSETQ. The CDR3 sequence: CASSLVAGVTGANVLTF. In nucleotides, the CDR3 is TGCGCCAGCAGCTTGGTCGCAGGGGTCACAGGGGCCAACGTCCTGACTTTC.

In its sample, this clone was seen a few times. The V gene is TRBV11-3, the J gene TRBJ2-3, with D possibly being TRBD2 (6 bases). With 1 base removed from V and 0 bases from J, the gap between germline ends came to 17 bases. CDR1 is SGHNT and CDR2 is YENEEA in the germline V gene. CDR3 size: 18 residues. CDR3 nucleotide sequence: TGTGCCAGCAGCTTAGGGGGTTACGGACTACCTAGCACAGATACGCAGTATTTT. As protein: CASSLGGYGLPSTDTQYF.